The sequence of this TCR beta chain was determined in a study of T cells after yellow fever vaccination. Study-wide context: Those fractions that held only low numbers of cells were prepared using the SMART-Seq v4 Ultra Low Input RNA kit.

The CDR3 is 14 residues long. The ends were cut back, 3 bases at V and 0 bases at J, with 9 bases in the middle. Germline V lookup: CDR1 LGHDT, CDR2 YNNKEL (reference sequence). TCRdb redid the calling of the 5' RACE reads with MiXCR, one entry per CDR3 protein. The sample lists just under 600,000 distinct CDR3 sequences; approximately 15% were seen once. The sample consisted of PBMCs, taken on the day of the yellow fever booster vaccination. This receptor was taken from a man aged 30 to 45 who received the YFV17D yellow fever vaccine. The chain is built from TRBV3-1 and TRBJ2-7; D unresolved. This CDR3 is CASSQDPSSYEQYF. The CDR3 DNA reads as TGTGCCAGCAGCCAGGACCCGAGCTCCTACGAGCAGTACTTC.